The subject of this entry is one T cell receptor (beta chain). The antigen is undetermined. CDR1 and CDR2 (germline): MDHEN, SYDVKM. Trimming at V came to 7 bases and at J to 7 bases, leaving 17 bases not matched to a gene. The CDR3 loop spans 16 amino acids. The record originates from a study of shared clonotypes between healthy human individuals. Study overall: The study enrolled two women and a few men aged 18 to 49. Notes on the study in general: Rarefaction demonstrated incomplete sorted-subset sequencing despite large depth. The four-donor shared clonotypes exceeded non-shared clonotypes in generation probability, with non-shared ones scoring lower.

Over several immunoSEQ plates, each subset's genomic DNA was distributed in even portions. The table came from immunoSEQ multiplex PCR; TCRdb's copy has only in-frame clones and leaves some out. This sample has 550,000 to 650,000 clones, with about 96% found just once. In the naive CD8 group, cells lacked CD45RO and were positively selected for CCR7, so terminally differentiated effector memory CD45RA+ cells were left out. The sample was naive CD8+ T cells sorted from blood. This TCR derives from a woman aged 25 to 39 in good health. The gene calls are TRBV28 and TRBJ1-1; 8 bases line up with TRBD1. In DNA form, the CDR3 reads TGTGCCAGCATAGGTCCGACAGGGGCGGGTCTACTTGAAGCTTTCTTT. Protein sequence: CASIGPTGAGLLEAFF.